The 5 T cell receptor beta chains below all came from one sample that was sequenced in a study of cytomegalovirus exposure and HLA in healthy donors. The PCR contained 60 Vbeta and 13 Jbeta primers. Clones were sequenced by immunoSEQ multiplex PCR, and TCRdb holds only the in-frame ones, with some missing. The sample includes roughly 180,000 clones, around 80% of them seen just once. Sequencing input: PBMCs. The receptors shown here come from a woman aged 45-65 years in good health and CMV-seropositive.

V gene TRBV30 combines with J gene TRBJ1-6; D perhaps matches TRBD1 (6 bases). The CDR3 consists of 14 residues. Trimming pared 3 bases from V and 2 bases from J, leaving 8 bases between. Germline V gives CDR1 GTSNPN, CDR2 SVGIG (reference sequence). The CDR3 loop reads CAWRGAAYNSPLHF. For the CDR3, the DNA is TGTGCCTGGAGGGGGGCAGCCTATAATTCACCCCTCCACTTT.

This chain connects TRBV14 to TRBJ2-2, with a weak D call TRBD2 (5 bases). The V gene lost 4 bases and the J gene lost 0 bases, with 18 bases spanning the gap. The CDR3 is 18 amino acids. The germline V gene has CDR1 SGHDN and CDR2 FVKESK. The CDR3 protein is CASSPLGSGRANTGELFF. The CDR3 nucleotides read TGTGCCAGCAGCCCTCTAGGGAGCGGACGGGCGAACACCGGGGAGCTGTTTTTT.

This clone was counted a single time. This sequence joins TRBV30 and TRBJ1-2; maybe TRBD1 (5 bases). The CDR3 is 14 amino acids. Trimming stripped 0 bases from V and 3 bases from J, with 11 bases between. The germline CDR1 and CDR2 sequences are GTSNPN and SVGIG (reference sequence). The CDR3 protein is CAWSVGGTDYGYTF. The DNA of the CDR3 is TGTGCCTGGAGTGTTGGGGGGACTGACTATGGCTACACCTTC.

The chain links TRBV15 to TRBJ2-6; D unresolved. Trimming pared 6 bases from V and 0 bases from J, leaving 18 bases between. The germline CDR1 and CDR2 sequences are LNHNV and YYDKDF (reference sequence). The CDR3 totals 18 residues. The CDR3 DNA follows: TGTGCCACCAGGTCCGTCGGGTACACTGTCTCTGGGGCCAACGTCCTGACTTTC. This codes for CATRSVGYTVSGANVLTF.

The chain carries TRBV7-6 and TRBJ1-5, with unresolved D. V gave up 1 base and J gave up 3 bases, with 4 bases separating them. Germline CDR1 and CDR2: SGHVS and FNYEAQ. The CDR3 covers 13 residues. DNA of the CDR3: TGTGCCAGCAGCTTAGGACACAATCAGCCCCAGCATTTT. It encodes CASSLGHNQPQHF.